The next 18 T cell receptor beta chains were all read from a single sample in a study of shared clonotypes between healthy human individuals. TCRdb's copy holds only in-frame clones and misses some; the assay was immunoSEQ multiplex PCR. The table lists over a million clones, under 80% of them singletons. Sequenced: memory CD4+ T cells sorted from blood. As to subset: CD45RA-negative fraction. The receptors shown here come from a man aged 18 to 35 in good health.

The chain has TRBV7-2 and TRBJ1-5, with D perhaps TRBD1 (6 bases). CDR3 size: 14 residues. V lost 8 bases to trimming and J lost 3 bases, with 14 bases between them. Germline V gives CDR1 SGHTA, CDR2 FQGNSA. Written as DNA, the CDR3 is TGTGCCAGCTCTCAGGGGTCCCTCAATCAGCCCCAGCATTTT. It is translated as CASSQGSLNQPQHF.

CDR3 amino acids: CASRGGGGAVYTF. The CDR3 DNA is TGTGCCAGCAGGGGGGGAGGGGGCGCCGTCTACACCTTC. The chain uses TRBV28 and TRBJ1-2; TRBD1 agrees at 7 bases. Unmatched junction bases numbered 11, after V lost 6 bases and J lost 10 bases. The CDR3 is 13 amino acids. CDR1 and CDR2 (germline): MDHEN, SYDVKM.

The J gene is TRBJ2-7, the V gene TRBV28; 7 nucleotides match TRBD2. CDR1 and CDR2 (germline): MDHEN, SYDVKM. The junction had 11 bases not matched to a gene; V was cut back by 2 bases and J by 7 bases. The CDR3 spans 15 residues. Written as DNA, the CDR3 is TGTGCCAGCAGTTTACGTGGGAGGGCCTCCGGGGAGCAGTACTTC. Residues: CASSLRGRASGEQYF.

The V and J genes are TRBV7-6 and TRBJ2-5; TRBD1 is a possible D gene (7 bases). CDR1 and CDR2 (germline): SGHVS, FNYEAQ. Trimming stripped 4 bases from V and 5 bases from J, with 14 bases between. The CDR3 has 14 residues. CDR3 sequence reads: CASSSAPGGETQYF. In DNA form, the CDR3 reads TGTGCCAGCAGCTCCGCCCCAGGGGGGGAGACCCAGTACTTC.

The chain carries TRBV14 and TRBJ2-7; 11 bases match TRBD2. The CDR3 is made up of 15 amino acids. Germline assignment: CDR1 SGHDN and CDR2 FVKESK. With 5 bases clipped from V and 0 bases from J, the junction kept 3 bases outside the gene matches. Written as DNA, the CDR3 is TGTGCCAGCAGCTCGACTAGCGGGGTCTCCTACGAGCAGTACTTC. Translated, it gives CASSSTSGVSYEQYF.

The genes are TRBV18 and TRBJ2-5; D might be TRBD2 (5 bases). This CDR3 is 15 amino acids long. CDR1 KGHSH and CDR2 LQKENI come from the germline V gene. V was pared by 3 bases and J by 0 bases, with 11 bases between. In DNA form, the CDR3 reads TGTGCCAGCTCACCCCCAACTAGGCACCAAGAGACCCAGTACTTC. Protein sequence: CASSPPTRHQETQYF.

This clone was found many times. The chain carries TRBV10-2 and TRBJ1-2; D is undetermined. Germline values: CDR1 WSHSY, CDR2 SAAADI. The V end was cut by 10 bases, the J end by 8 bases, with 17 bases between. This CDR3 has 12 amino acids. In DNA, the CDR3 is TGCGCCACAAGAGCTGGGGAGGGCGGCTACACCTTC. Its protein product is CATRAGEGGYTF.

The chain joins TRBV18 to TRBJ1-2, with TRBD1 matching 9 bases. There are 17 residues in the CDR3. Germline V gene data show CDR1 as KGHSH and CDR2 as LQKENI. With 0 bases clipped from V and 4 bases from J, the junction kept 9 bases outside the gene matches. The CDR3 here is CASSPPLSGQGIYGYTF. DNA for the CDR3: TGTGCCAGCTCACCACCTCTGAGCGGACAGGGGATCTATGGCTACACCTTC.

The chain links TRBV27 to TRBJ2-1, with 16 bases aligning to TRBD2. Per the germline V gene, CDR1 is MNHEY and CDR2 is SMNVEV (reference sequence). CDR3 length equals 14 residues. Trimming took 8 bases from V and 9 from J; bases not matched to a gene: 4. As DNA, the CDR3 is TGTGCCAGCGGGACTAGCGGGAGGGCCGGTGAGCAGTTCTTC. Amino acids: CASGTSGRAGEQFF.

The CDR3 bases are TGTGCCAGCTCACCACGGAGTTTTAGGATTGCACGCAATGAGCAGTTCTTC. Translated, it gives CASSPRSFRIARNEQFF. V is TRBV18 and J is TRBJ2-1; D is unresolved. The germline V gene has CDR1 KGHSH and CDR2 LQKENI. The CDR3 has 17 amino acids. Trimming removed 1 base from V and 6 bases from J, with 19 bases in between.

The genes are TRBV5-6 and TRBJ1-2; 8 bases line up with TRBD1. V lost 0 bases and J lost 4; bases outside the gene matches: 5. The CDR3 extends over 15 amino acids. Per the germline V gene, CDR1 is SGHDT and CDR2 is YYEEEE. The CDR3 sequence: CASSLGQGKPYGYTF. The CDR3 coding sequence is TGTGCCAGCAGCTTGGGACAGGGGAAACCCTATGGCTACACCTTC.

Here the CDR3 reads CASSLAGESMNEQYF. CDR3 DNA sequence: TGTGCCAGCAGTTTGGCGGGGGAATCCATGAACGAGCAGTACTTC. J is TRBJ2-7 and V is TRBV28; 7 bases are a match to TRBD2. The CDR3 sequence is 15 residues long. The germline V gene encodes CDR1 MDHEN and CDR2 SYDVKM. The trim removed 3 bases at V and 5 bases at J, leaving 10 bases unmatched. Together with reference TRBV28 and TRBJ2-7, the CDR3 gives the full variable domain: DVKVTQSSRYLVKRTGEKVFLECVQDMDHENMFWYRQDPGLGLRLIYFSYDVKMKEKGDIPEGYSVSREKKERFSLILESASTNQTSMYLCASSLAGESMNEQYFGPGTRLTVT.

This clone was seen more than once but under ten times. The chain employs TRBV18 and TRBJ2-5; D might be TRBD2 (6 bases). The CDR3 is made up of 15 amino acids. V lost 6 bases and J lost 5, with 19 bases in between. Germline-derived CDR1 and CDR2 are KGHSH and LQKENI. The CDR3 nucleotides read TGTGCCAGCTCCACCTCGGGGCAACGGGGGGAGACCCAGTACTTC. Protein: CASSTSGQRGETQYF.

The rearrangement uses TRBV27 and TRBJ2-1; D unresolved. Trimming took 8 bases from V and 4 from J, leaving 18 bases between them. CDR1 is MNHEY, CDR2 SMNVEV, per germline (reference sequence). The CDR3 covers 15 residues. The CDR3 loop is CASLTERTLYNEQFF. Written as DNA, the CDR3 is TGTGCCAGCCTAACGGAGCGTACACTATACAATGAGCAGTTCTTC.

This clone showed up just once. The chain couples TRBV28 to TRBJ2-7, with 7 bases aligning to TRBD1. Germline loops: CDR1 MDHEN, CDR2 SYDVKM. This CDR3 is 16 amino acids long. V shed 6 bases, J shed 4 bases, and the junction held 15 bases outside the gene matches. This CDR3 reads CASSSPTGRRGYEQYF. In DNA, the CDR3 is TGTGCCAGCAGCTCTCCGACAGGGCGTCGTGGGTACGAGCAGTACTTC.

The J gene is TRBJ1-5, the V gene TRBV2, with D perhaps TRBD1 (5 bases). Germline V gene sequence: CDR1 SNHLY, CDR2 FYNNEI. The CDR3 consists of 15 residues. V gave up 0 bases and J gave up 9 bases, with 15 bases separating them. CDR3 bases: TGTGCCAGCAGTGAAGCGCCAGGGACCTCCGGGCCCCAGCATTTT. Translated, it gives CASSEAPGTSGPQHF. Using reference TRBV2 and TRBJ1-5 for the parts outside the CDR3, the full variable domain is EPEVTQTPSHQVTQMGQEVILRCVPISNHLYFYWYRQILGQKVEFLVSFYNNEISEKSEIFDDQFSVERPDGSNFTLKIRSTKLEDSAMYFCASSEAPGTSGPQHFGDGTRLSIL.

The CDR3 DNA is TGTGCCAGCAGTTCCACGCGGGGGCAGTATTTT. This translates into CASSSTRGQYF. This chain joins TRBV6-5 and TRBJ2-3, with D tentatively TRBD2 (6 bases). V was cut by 4 bases and J by 11 bases, with 10 bases left in between. Germline values: CDR1 MNHEY, CDR2 SVGAGI. CDR3 length equals 11 residues.

The rearrangement uses TRBV6-5 and TRBJ2-1; 13 bases agree with TRBD2. Germline V gene lookup returns CDR1 MNHEY and CDR2 SVGAGI. The trim removed 5 bases at V and 9 bases at J, leaving 7 bases unmatched. The CDR3 spans 15 residues. The DNA for the CDR3 is TGTGCCAGCAGTAATCCGGGACTAGCGGGACTTGAGCAGTTCTTC. Translation gives CASSNPGLAGLEQFF.